This is a list of T cell receptor beta chains from one sample in a study of OX40 agonist ivuxolimab in advanced cancers. The data were produced by immunoSEQ multiplex PCR, yet TCRdb's version contains in-frame clones alone and is incomplete. The sample yields about 98,000 clones, approximately 93% seen once. The sample consisted of CD4+ or CD8+ T cells sorted from blood, taken in a trial of the OX40 agonist ivuxolimab. The origin of the receptors is an adult with an advanced solid tumor such as melanoma, head and neck, liver or kidney cancer. Both conserved end residues are part of each CDR3. D genes are given only for firm matches. The listing skips clone size in some rows; elsewhere it reads once, few, many or a size class.

v_gene,abundance,j_gene,d_gene,CDR3aa,CDR3nt
TRBV7-2,NA,TRBJ1-3,NA,CASSLVAGSGNTIYF,TGTGCCAGCAGCTTAGTGGCAGGCTCTGGAAACACCATATATTTT
TRBV2,NA,TRBJ2-5,TRBD1,CAGHRGVETQYF,TGTGCCGGCCACAGGGGAGTAGAGACCCAGTACTTC
TRBV29-1,NA,TRBJ1-2,NA,CSVVGVDGYTF,TGCAGCGTTGTGGGTGTAGATGGCTACACCTTC
TRBV19,NA,TRBJ2-3,TRBD2,CASSIGPSGATDTQYF,TGTGCCAGTAGTATAGGTCCTAGCGGGGCCACAGATACGCAGTATTTT
TRBV5-1,few,TRBJ1-6,NA,CASSQVVDSPLHF,TGCGCCAGCAGTCAGGTGGTGGATTCACCCCTCCACTTT
TRBV2,once,TRBJ1-6,NA,CASRWFDRNSPLHF,TGTGCCAGCAGGTGGTTCGACAGAAATTCACCCCTCCACTTT
TRBV30,NA,TRBJ1-2,TRBD1,CAWTQDRVHYGYTF,TGTGCCTGGACCCAAGACAGGGTGCACTATGGCTACACCTTC
TRBV4-1,NA,TRBJ1-2,NA,CASSPRSRDYGYTF,TGCGCCAGCAGCCCGCGTAGCCGAGACTATGGCTACACCTTC
TRBV28,NA,TRBJ1-5,NA,CASSLGSGMEEHF,TGTGCCAGCAGTTTGGGGTCGGGGATGGAGGAGCATTTT
TRBV6-1,NA,TRBJ1-5,NA,CASSEDGVSNQPQHF,TGTGCCAGCAGTGAAGACGGGGTTAGCAATCAGCCCCAGCATTTT
TRBV6-6,NA,TRBJ2-5,NA,CASSVQETQYF,TGTGCCAGCAGTGTTCAAGAGACCCAGTACTTC
TRBV4-2,once,TRBJ1-6,NA,CASSQDHGGGRIGLDSPLHF,TGTGCCAGCAGCCAAGATCACGGGGGCGGAAGGATCGGTCTAGATTCACCCCTCCACTTT
TRBV7-9,NA,TRBJ1-2,NA,CASTEWGGYGYTF,TGTGCCAGCACTGAATGGGGCGGCTATGGCTACACCTTC
TRBV18,NA,TRBJ1-3,NA,CASSPLGASGNTIYF,TGTGCCAGCTCACCACTTGGAGCCTCTGGAAACACCATATATTTT
TRBV11-2,NA,TRBJ2-3,TRBD1,CASSFRDRGISQYF,TGTGCCAGCAGCTTCCGGGACAGGGGGATTTCGCAGTATTTT
TRBV9,NA,TRBJ1-3,TRBD1,CASSTPTGYLNTIYF,TGTGCCAGCAGCACCCCGACAGGGTACCTAAACACCATATATTTT
TRBV19,NA,TRBJ1-1,TRBD1,CASLPWTGIDTEAFF,TGTGCCAGTCTTCCCTGGACAGGGATAGACACTGAAGCTTTCTTT
TRBV29-1,NA,TRBJ1-2,TRBD1,CSVEITGVGYGYTF,TGCAGCGTTGAGATTACAGGGGTGGGCTATGGCTACACCTTC
TRBV4-2,NA,TRBJ1-1,NA,CASSRYRPEGNTEAFF,TGTGCCAGCAGCCGCTACCGCCCGGAGGGGAACACTGAAGCTTTCTTT
TRBV10-2,NA,TRBJ2-1,NA,CASSESTSYNEQFF,TGCGCCAGCAGTGAGTCGACCTCCTACAATGAGCAGTTCTTC
TRBV5-1,NA,TRBJ2-1,TRBD2,CASSLRGSSGGIMNNEQFF,TGCGCCAGCAGCTTACGGGGCTCTAGCGGGGGCATTATGAACAATGAGCAGTTCTTC
TRBV28,NA,TRBJ1-2,NA,CASTKQGYGYTF,TGTGCCAGCACCAAACAGGGTTATGGCTACACCTTC
TRBV6-1,NA,TRBJ2-5,TRBD1,CASSPDRVQETQYF,TGTGCCAGCAGTCCGGACAGGGTACAAGAGACCCAGTACTTC
TRBV6-5,once,TRBJ1-1,NA,CASRGPNSNTEAFF,TGTGCCAGCAGAGGACCAAACTCGAACACTGAAGCTTTCTTT
TRBV6-8,NA,TRBJ2-1,NA,CASSYTGGLTENEQFF,TGTGCCAGCAGTTACACGGGTGGACTAACGGAGAATGAGCAGTTCTTC
TRBV28,NA,TRBJ2-1,NA,CASVRDGKVNEQFF,TGTGCCAGCGTCCGGGACGGGAAAGTGAATGAGCAGTTCTTC
TRBV30,once,TRBJ1-5,TRBD1,CAWSSPGGGNQPQHF,TGTGCCTGGAGTTCCCCAGGGGGGGGAAATCAGCCCCAGCATTTT
TRBV28,NA,TRBJ1-5,NA,CASSLTGRGHSNQPQHF,TGTGCCAGCAGTTTAACCGGTAGGGGTCATAGCAATCAGCCCCAGCATTTT
TRBV11-3,NA,TRBJ1-2,TRBD1,CASSWTGGRAF,TGTGCCAGCAGCTGGACAGGGGGCAGGGCCTTC
TRBV27,NA,TRBJ1-2,NA,CASSLNTQGVGYTF,TGTGCCAGCAGTTTAAACACTCAAGGGGTTGGCTACACCTTC
TRBV14,NA,TRBJ1-3,TRBD1,CASSRHRDRDFSGNTIYF,TGTGCCAGCAGCCGACACCGGGACAGGGACTTCTCTGGAAACACCATATATTTT
TRBV10-3,NA,TRBJ1-5,NA,CAISVDQNQPQHF,TGTGCCATCAGCGTGGACCAAAATCAGCCCCAGCATTTT
TRBV5-1,NA,TRBJ1-1,NA,CASSLDGMNTEAFF,TGCGCCAGCAGCTTGGACGGTATGAACACTGAAGCTTTCTTT